The sequence of this TCR beta chain was determined in a study of shared clonotypes between healthy human individuals. CDR3 length: 16 amino acids. Looked up from germline, CDR1 is MGHRA and CDR2 is YSYEKL. A note on this clone: One junction end does not reproduce the germline sequence, and a read error may be involved.

Here immunoSEQ multiplex PCR was the method, and the copy in TCRdb shows in-frame clones only, minus some. The profile shows about 1 million clones, around 75% of them singletons. The origin of this receptor is a man between 18 and 29 years old in good health. Sequences were obtained from memory CD4+ T cells sorted from blood. Indicated subset: CD45RA-negative fraction. The chain employs TRBV4-1 and TRBJ2-7, with a weak D call TRBD2 (6 bases). The CDR3 here is CASSQARGGGSSEQYF. In nucleotides, the CDR3 is TGCGCCAGCAGCCAAGCCCGGGGAGGAGGCTCCTCCGAGCAGTACTTC.